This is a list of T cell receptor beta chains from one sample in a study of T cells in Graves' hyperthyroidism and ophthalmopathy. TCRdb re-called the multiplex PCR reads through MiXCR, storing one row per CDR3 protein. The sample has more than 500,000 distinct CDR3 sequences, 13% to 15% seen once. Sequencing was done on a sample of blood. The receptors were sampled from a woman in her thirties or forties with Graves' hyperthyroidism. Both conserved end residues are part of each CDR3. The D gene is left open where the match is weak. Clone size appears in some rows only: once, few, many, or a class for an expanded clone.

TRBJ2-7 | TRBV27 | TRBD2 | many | CASRHLLAAGYEQYF | TGTGCCAGCAGACATCTTCTAGCGGCAGGATACGAGCAGTACTTC
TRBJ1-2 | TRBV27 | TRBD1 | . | CASSLGTGGGYGYTF | TGTGCCAGCAGTTTAGGGACAGGGGGAGGGTATGGCTACACCTTC
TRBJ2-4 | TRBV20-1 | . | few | CSARDMTLAKNIQYF | TGCAGTGCTAGAGATATGACTCTAGCCAAAAACATTCAGTACTTC
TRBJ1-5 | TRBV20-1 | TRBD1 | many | CSARAGGGQPQHF | TGCAGTGCTAGGGCAGGGGGCGGTCAGCCCCAGCATTTT
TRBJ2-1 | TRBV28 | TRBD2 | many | CASSFRPLLAGPYNEQFF | TGTGCCAGCAGTTTCAGGCCCCTTCTAGCGGGACCCTACAATGAGCAGTTCTTC
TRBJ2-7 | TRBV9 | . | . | CASSVGLGPEQYF | TGTGCCAGCAGCGTAGGACTTGGGCCCGAGCAGTACTTC
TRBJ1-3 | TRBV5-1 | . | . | CASSLDQQGLSGNTIYF | TGCGCCAGCAGCTTGGATCAGCAGGGCCTTTCTGGAAACACCATATATTTT
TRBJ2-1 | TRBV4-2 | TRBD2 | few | CASSQDILAGNEQFF | TGTGCCAGCAGCCAAGATATCCTAGCGGGGAATGAGCAGTTCTTC
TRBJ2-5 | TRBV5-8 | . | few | CASSSGGHPRETQYF | TGTGCCAGCAGCTCGGGGGGACATCCGAGGGAGACCCAGTACTTC
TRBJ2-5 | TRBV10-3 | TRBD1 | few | CAISETPGQGRETQYF | TGTGCCATCAGTGAAACCCCCGGACAGGGGAGGGAGACCCAGTACTTC
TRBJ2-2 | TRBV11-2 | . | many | CASSLFGGNTGELFF | TGTGCCAGCAGCCTCTTTGGGGGCAACACCGGGGAGCTGTTTTTT
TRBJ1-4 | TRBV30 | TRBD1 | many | CAWRGTGWNEKLFF | TGTGCCTGGAGGGGGACAGGGTGGAATGAAAAACTGTTTTTT
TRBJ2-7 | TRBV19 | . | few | CASSQTVSSYEQYF | TGTGCCAGTAGTCAGACAGTGAGCTCCTACGAGCAGTACTTC
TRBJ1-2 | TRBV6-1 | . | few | CASSENVIGLGDGYTF | TGTGCCAGCAGTGAAAATGTTATAGGCTTGGGGGATGGCTACACCTTC
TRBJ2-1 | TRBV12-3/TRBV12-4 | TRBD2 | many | CASGSGTPHNEQFF | TGTGCCAGCGGTAGCGGGACACCTCACAATGAGCAGTTCTTC
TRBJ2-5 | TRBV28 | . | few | CASSLTLETQYF | TGTGCCAGCAGTTTAACGTTAGAGACCCAGTACTTC
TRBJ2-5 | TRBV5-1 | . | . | CASYRERETQYF | TGCGCCAGCTACAGGGAACGAGAGACCCAGTACTTC
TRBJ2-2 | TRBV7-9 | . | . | CASSLVGITNTGELFF | TGTGCCAGCAGCTTAGTGGGGATCACGAACACCGGGGAGCTGTTTTTT
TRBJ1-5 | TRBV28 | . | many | CASSLRDNNQPQHF | TGTGCCAGCAGTTTGAGGGACAACAATCAGCCCCAGCATTTT
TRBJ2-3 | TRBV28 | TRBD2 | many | CASSFKRDTDTQYF | TGTGCCAGCAGTTTCAAGCGGGACACAGATACGCAGTATTTT